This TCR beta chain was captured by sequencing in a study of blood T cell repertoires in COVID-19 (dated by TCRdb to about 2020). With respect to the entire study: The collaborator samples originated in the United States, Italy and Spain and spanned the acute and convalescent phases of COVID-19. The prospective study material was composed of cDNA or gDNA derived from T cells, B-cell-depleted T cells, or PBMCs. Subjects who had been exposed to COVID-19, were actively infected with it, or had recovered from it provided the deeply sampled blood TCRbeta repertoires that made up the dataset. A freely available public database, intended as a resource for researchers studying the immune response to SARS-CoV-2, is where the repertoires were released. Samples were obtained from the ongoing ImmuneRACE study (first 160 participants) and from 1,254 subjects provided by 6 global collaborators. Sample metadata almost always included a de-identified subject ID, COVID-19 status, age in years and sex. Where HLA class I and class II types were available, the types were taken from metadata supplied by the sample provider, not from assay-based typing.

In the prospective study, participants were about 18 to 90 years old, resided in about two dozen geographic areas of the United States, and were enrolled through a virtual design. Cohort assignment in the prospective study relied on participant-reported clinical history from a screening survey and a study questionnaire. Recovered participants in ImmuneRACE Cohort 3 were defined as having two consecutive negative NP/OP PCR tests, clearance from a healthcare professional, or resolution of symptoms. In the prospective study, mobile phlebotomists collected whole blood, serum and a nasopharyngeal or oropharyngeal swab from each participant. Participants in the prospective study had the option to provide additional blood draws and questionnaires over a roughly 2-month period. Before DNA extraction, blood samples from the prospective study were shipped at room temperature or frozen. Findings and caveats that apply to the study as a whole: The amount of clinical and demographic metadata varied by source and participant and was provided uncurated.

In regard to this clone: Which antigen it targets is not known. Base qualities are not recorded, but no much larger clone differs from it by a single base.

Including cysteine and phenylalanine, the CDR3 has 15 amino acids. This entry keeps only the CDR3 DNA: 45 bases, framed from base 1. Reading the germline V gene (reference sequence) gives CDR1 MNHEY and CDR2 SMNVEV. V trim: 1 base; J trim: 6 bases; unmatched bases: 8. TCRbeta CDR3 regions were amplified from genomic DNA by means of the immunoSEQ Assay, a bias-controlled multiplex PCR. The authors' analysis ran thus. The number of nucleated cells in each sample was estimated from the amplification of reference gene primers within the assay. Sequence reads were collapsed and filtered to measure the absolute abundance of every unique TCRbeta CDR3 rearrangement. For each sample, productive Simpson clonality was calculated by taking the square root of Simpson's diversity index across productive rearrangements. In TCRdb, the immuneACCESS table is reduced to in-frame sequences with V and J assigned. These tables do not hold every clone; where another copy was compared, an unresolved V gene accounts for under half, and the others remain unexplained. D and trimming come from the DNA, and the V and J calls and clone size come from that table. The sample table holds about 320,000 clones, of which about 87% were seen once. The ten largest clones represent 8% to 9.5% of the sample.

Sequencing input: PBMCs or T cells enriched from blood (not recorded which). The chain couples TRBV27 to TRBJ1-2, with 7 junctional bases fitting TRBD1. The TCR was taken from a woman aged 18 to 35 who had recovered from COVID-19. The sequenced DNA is TGTGCCAGCAGTTTATTGCCGGGACAGAAAGATGGCTACACCTTC. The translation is CASSLLPGQKDGYTF.